The entry below gives a single T cell receptor (beta chain) sequence along with its context. The CDR3 covers 16 residues. J was trimmed by 3 bases and V by 0 bases; bases with no gene match: 5. Germline CDR1 is MGHRA and CDR2 is YSYEKL. The data stem from a study of OX40 agonist ivuxolimab in advanced cancers. Across the whole study: Partial response was recorded in three patients: one hepatocellular carcinoma and two cutaneous melanoma cases.

The table came from immunoSEQ multiplex PCR; TCRdb's copy has only in-frame clones and leaves some out. The sample comprises under 25,000 clones, approximately 78% of which are singletons, and around 28% rests with the top ten. The specimen comprised CD4+ or CD8+ T cells sorted from blood, sampled in a trial of the OX40 agonist ivuxolimab. The rearrangement joins TRBV4-1 to TRBJ2-7, with TRBD2 matching 10 bases. This receptor was obtained from an adult with an advanced solid tumor such as melanoma, head and neck, liver or kidney cancer. For the CDR3, the DNA is TGCGCCAGCAGCCAAGACCTACTAGCGGGGCGCTACGAGCAGTACTTC. It specifies CASSQDLLAGRYEQYF.